These 20 T cell receptor beta chains were all obtained from the same sample, sequenced in a study of identical twins (dated by TCRdb to the mid-2010s). The library was generated by 5' RACE. The instrument given in TCRdb is Illumina HiSeq 2000. The public reads were reanalyzed by TCRdb: fastp trimming at Q25, MiXCR alignment, in-frame beta chains only. CDR3 protein duplicates are merged, each entry listing the most common genes and DNA. The sample records around 530,000 distinct CDR3 sequences, approximately 16% of which are singletons. The ten largest clones represent more than 0.4% of the sample. Another study also made use of these data, one on yellow fever vaccine responses in identical twins.

The sample was CD4+ T cells sorted from blood. These receptors originate from a woman aged 18-30 years in good health.

This clonotype was picked up a small number of times. The genes are TRBV19 and TRBJ2-1; tentative D call: TRBD2 (5 bases). The germline V gene has CDR1 LNHDA and CDR2 SQIVND (reference sequence). V gave up 7 bases and J gave up 6 bases, with 28 bases separating them. This CDR3 has 18 amino acids. As DNA, the CDR3 is TGTGCCAGTACCCCGCTCTCAACCAGTTTATTTGCGGGCAATGAGCAGTTCTTC. It is translated as CASTPLSTSLFAGNEQFF.

This clonotype has just a few counts. V usage is TRBV6-1 and J usage is TRBJ2-4, with D perhaps TRBD1 or TRBD2 (6 bases each). Trimming pared 10 bases from V and 7 bases from J, leaving 17 bases between. Germline V CDR1 and CDR2: MNHNS, SASEGT. The length of the CDR3 is 13 residues. CDR3 sequence: CATSRGRGNIQYF. DNA for the CDR3: TGTGCCACATCCAGGGGCCGGGGGAACATTCAGTACTTC.

This clonotype came up many times. The V call is TRBV12-3 or TRBV12-4, the J call TRBJ1-5; maybe TRBD1 (6 bases). The CDR3 length is 14 residues. The V end lost 10 bases, the J end lost 6 bases, and 19 bases lay between the germline ends. This CDR3 is CATTRGLLRQPQHF. The CDR3 coding sequence is TGTGCCACCACCAGGGGACTTCTTCGTCAGCCCCAGCATTTT.

This clonotype appeared a few times. The junction departs from germline at one end; a sequencing error may be responsible. The CDR3 DNA follows: TGTGCCAGCAGTCCCGAAAGGTCCCGATGGGACTTC. Translation gives CASSPERSRWDF. The V and J genes are TRBV28 and TRBJ2-7, with unresolved D. CDR1 is MDHEN and CDR2 is SYDVKM in the germline V gene. CDR3 length equals 12 residues. The full variable domain, with the rest looked up from reference TRBV28 and TRBJ2-7, is DVKVTQSSRYLVKRTGEKVFLECVQDMDHENMFWYRQDPGLGLRLIYFSYDVKMKEKGDIPEGYSVSREKKERFSLILESASTNQTSMYLCASSPERSRWDFGPGTRLTVT.

This clonotype appeared a few times. The chain is built from TRBV4-2 and TRBJ1-2, with 8 bases matching TRBD1. Per germline, CDR1 LGHNA and CDR2 YNFKEQ. J gave up 7 bases and V 0 bases, and 4 bases lay outside the gene matches. The CDR3 sequence is 14 residues long. The CDR3 bases are TGTGCCAGCAGCCAAGATCAGGGGGCCGTTGGCTACACCTTC. Translated, it gives CASSQDQGAVGYTF.

This clonotype was counted many times. CDR3: CASRGEGLAGGPFATGELFF. In DNA, the CDR3 is TGTGCCAGCAGAGGAGAGGGACTAGCGGGAGGGCCTTTCGCCACCGGGGAGCTGTTTTTT. The V call is TRBV4-2, the J call TRBJ2-2; TRBD2 matches at 16 bases. CDR3 length equals 20 residues. Unmatched junction bases numbered 14, after V lost 6 bases and J lost 4 bases. Germline V CDR1 and CDR2: LGHNA, YNFKEQ.

The chain carries TRBV5-1 and TRBJ1-1, with 7 nucleotides matching TRBD1. J was trimmed by 1 base and V by 4 bases; bases with no gene match: 7. This CDR3 region has 15 residues. Germline V gene lookup returns CDR1 SGHRS and CDR2 YFSETQ. In DNA, the CDR3 is TGCGCCAGCAGCCTTCGAAGGACAGGGAACACTGAAGCTTTCTTT. Its protein is CASSLRRTGNTEAFF.

The CDR3 nucleotides are TGCAGTGCTAGGCCTAGGACAGGGGGAGACTATGGCTACACCTTC. Its protein product is CSARPRTGGDYGYTF. The chain has TRBV20-1 and TRBJ1-2; TRBD1 aligns across 10 bases. V shed 3 bases and J 3 bases; nucleotides not matched to a gene: 7. The CDR3 is 15 amino acids. Per germline, CDR1 DFQATT and CDR2 SNEGSKA (reference sequence).

This clonotype has just a few counts. The chain combines TRBV18 with TRBJ2-3; D is unresolved. V was shortened by 1 base and J by 6 bases, with 14 bases between the two germline ends. Germline CDR1 and CDR2: KGHSH and LQKENI. The CDR3 spans 15 residues. In DNA form, the CDR3 reads TGTGCCAGCTCACCACAATACCGAGTGCCCGATACGCAGTATTTT. It translates to CASSPQYRVPDTQYF.

This rearrangement joins TRBV20-1 to TRBJ2-1; 9 nucleotides line up with TRBD2. Germline V gives CDR1 DFQATT, CDR2 SNEGSKA (reference sequence). V was clipped by 1 base and J by 2 bases; unmatched bases: 12. The CDR3 is made up of 18 amino acids. CDR3 protein: CSARAKTSGGAPYNEQFF. CDR3 coding DNA: TGCAGTGCTAGAGCCAAGACTAGCGGAGGGGCCCCCTACAATGAGCAGTTCTTC.

This clonotype showed up many times. The chain couples TRBV12-3 or TRBV12-4 to TRBJ1-5, with D possibly matching TRBD1 (5 bases). V was shortened by 1 base and J by 1 base, with 14 bases between the two germline ends. This CDR3 has 17 amino acids. CDR3 region: CASSLGQKAGSNQPQHF. The DNA of the CDR3 is TGTGCCAGCAGTTTAGGTCAGAAAGCAGGGAGCAATCAGCCCCAGCATTTT.

This clonotype was detected only a few times. The DNA of the CDR3 is TGCGCCAGCCAGGGGTCGGATACGCAGTATTTT. Its protein is CASQGSDTQYF. This sequence joins TRBV5-1 and TRBJ2-3, with D possibly matching TRBD1 (6 bases). The CDR3 extends over 11 amino acids. V was cut by 7 bases and J by 6 bases, with 9 bases left in between. Germline V gene sequence: CDR1 SGHRS, CDR2 YFSETQ.

In this sample, this clonotype turned up many times. V is TRBV12-3 or TRBV12-4 and J is TRBJ1-2, with D maybe TRBD1 (6 bases). CDR3 length: 13 amino acids. V lost 8 bases to trimming and J lost 5 bases, with 15 bases between them. CDR3 region: CASQGQPNYGYTF. The CDR3 region has the DNA TGTGCCAGCCAAGGACAGCCCAATTATGGCTACACCTTC.

The J gene is TRBJ2-3, the V gene TRBV10-3; D could derive from TRBD1 or TRBD2 (5 bases each). With 8 bases removed from V and 4 bases from J, the gap between germline ends came to 19 bases. The CDR3 consists of 15 residues. CDR1 is ENHRY and CDR2 is SYGVKD in the germline V gene. The CDR3 protein is CAISAGFVGADTQYF. CDR3 DNA: TGTGCCATCTCTGCAGGGTTTGTGGGGGCAGATACGCAGTATTTT.

This clonotype has at least ten counts. This chain connects TRBV10-3 to TRBJ2-1; D is possibly TRBD2 (6 bases). The CDR3 spans 16 residues. Germline V gene lookup returns CDR1 ENHRY and CDR2 SYGVKD. With 6 bases removed from V and 10 bases from J, the gap between germline ends came to 25 bases. The chain's CDR3 is CAISQLPGDSWEEQFF. Here the CDR3 DNA reads TGTGCCATCAGCCAGTTACCGGGAGATTCTTGGGAAGAGCAGTTCTTC.

Only a few counts were recorded for this clonotype. V and J are TRBV11-1 and TRBJ2-2; D remains ambiguous. Trimming left V 5 bases short and J 1 base short, with 5 bases between. The CDR3 runs to 13 residues. The germline gives CDR1 SGHAT, CDR2 FQDESV (reference sequence). In DNA, the CDR3 is TGTGCCAGCAGCAATATGAACACCGGGGAGCTGTTTTTT. It specifies CASSNMNTGELFF. The whole variable domain, filled in from reference TRBV11-1 and TRBJ2-2, reads EAEVAQSPRYKITEKSQAVAFWCDPISGHATLYWYRQILGQGPELLVQFQDESVVDDSQLPKDRFSAERLKGVDSTLKIQPAELGDSAMYLCASSNMNTGELFFGEGSRLTVL.

The CDR3 sequence is CASSQGGTSDPYEQYF. CDR3 nucleotides: TGTGCCAGCAGCCAAGGCGGGACTAGCGACCCCTACGAGCAGTACTTC. The chain employs TRBV3-1 and TRBJ2-7, with TRBD2 identical over 10 bases. Looked up from germline, CDR1 is LGHDT and CDR2 is YNNKEL (reference sequence). This CDR3 comprises 16 residues. The ends lost 1 base at V and 2 bases at J; junction bases unmatched: 5.

The V call is TRBV19, the J call TRBJ2-6; the match to TRBD1 covers 9 bases. Unmatched junction bases numbered 0, after V lost 1 base and J lost 2 bases. CDR3 length: 16 amino acids. Germline loops: CDR1 LNHDA, CDR2 SQIVND (reference sequence). The CDR3 bases are TGTGCCAGTAGTATAGGGGACAGGGCTGGGGCCAACGTCCTGACTTTC. This encodes CASSIGDRAGANVLTF.

This clonotype was seen a handful of times. The chain combines TRBV13 with TRBJ2-3, with a tentative D call TRBD1 (6 bases). V lost 5 bases and J 1 base, leaving 19 bases between the germline ends. CDR3 length equals 17 residues. Germline loops: CDR1 PRHDT, CDR2 FYEKMQ (reference sequence). The CDR3 DNA is TGTGCCAGCAGCCAACTCGGGACACAATGGGGCACAGATACGCAGTATTTT. This sequence encodes CASSQLGTQWGTDTQYF.

The chain employs TRBV6-5 and TRBJ2-1; 8 bases fit TRBD2. Trimming removed 4 bases from V and 14 bases from J; junction bases left unmatched: 13. Germline V gene data show CDR1 as MNHEY and CDR2 as SVGAGI. This CDR3 is built from 14 residues. The CDR3 nucleotides read TGTGCCAGCAGTTCCGAGGGGCTAGCGGGCCCAAAGTTCTTC. It is translated as CASSSEGLAGPKFF.